The rows below give T cell receptor beta chains drawn from one sample of a study of identical twins. One entry per CDR3 protein results from TCRdb running MiXCR on the 5' RACE reads. Here the sample spans 1.5 million to 2 million distinct CDR3 sequences, 32% being singletons. Material for sequencing was cord blood. Every receptor here comes from a newborn girl in good health. Both conserved end residues are part of each CDR3. Each record gives: V gene, clone size, D gene, J gene, CDR3 protein, CDR3 DNA. D genes are given only for firm matches. For some rows the clone size is stated as once, few or many, or as a class when expanded; others skip it.

V: TRBV10-3; size: .; D: .; J: TRBJ1-6; CDR3: CAISESIVVYSPLHF; DNA: TGTGCCATCAGTGAGTCGATAGTGGTTTATTCACCCCTCCACTTT
V: TRBV7-2; size: .; D: .; J: TRBJ2-1; CDR3: CASSLEQDNEQFF; DNA: TGTGCCAGCAGCTTAGAACAAGACAATGAGCAGTTCTTC
V: TRBV5-1; size: many; D: TRBD1; J: TRBJ2-5; CDR3: CASSFGTGEETQYF; DNA: TGCGCCAGCAGCTTCGGGACAGGGGAAGAGACCCAGTACTTC
V: TRBV20-1; size: .; D: .; J: TRBJ1-4; CDR3: CSASRIGRGEKLFF; DNA: TGCAGTGCTAGCAGGATAGGAAGGGGGGAAAAACTGTTTTTT
V: TRBV5-1; size: .; D: .; J: TRBJ1-2; CDR3: CASSPATKRQSYGYTF; DNA: TGCGCCAGCAGCCCTGCGACGAAACGACAGAGCTATGGCTACACCTTC
V: TRBV10-3; size: few; D: .; J: TRBJ2-5; CDR3: CAIRGTTPQETQYF; DNA: TGTGCCATCAGAGGGACAACGCCCCAAGAGACCCAGTACTTC
V: TRBV21-1; size: .; D: .; J: TRBJ1-3; CDR3: CASSHRGRKGFSGNTIYF; DNA: TGTGCCAGCAGCCACCGGGGGAGGAAGGGGTTCTCTGGAAACACCATATATTTT
V: TRBV12-3/TRBV12-4; size: few; D: .; J: TRBJ2-1; CDR3: CASSLHRGEQFF; DNA: TGTGCCAGCAGTCTCCATAGGGGTGAGCAGTTCTTC
V: TRBV28; size: .; D: .; J: TRBJ1-1; CDR3: CASSSALPNTEAFF; DNA: TGTGCCAGCAGTTCCGCACTCCCGAACACTGAAGCTTTCTTT
V: TRBV7-9; size: .; D: .; J: TRBJ2-5; CDR3: CASSWRDSQETQYF; DNA: TGTGCCAGCAGCTGGAGGGACAGCCAAGAGACCCAGTACTTC
V: TRBV11-2; size: many; D: TRBD2; J: TRBJ2-7; CDR3: CASSSLAGSSYEQYF; DNA: TGTGCCAGCAGCTCACTAGCGGGGAGCTCCTACGAGCAGTACTTC
V: TRBV25-1; size: few; D: .; J: TRBJ1-2; CDR3: CASSESLTYGYTF; DNA: TGTGCCAGCAGTGAATCCCTCACCTATGGCTACACCTTC
V: TRBV12-3/TRBV12-4; size: .; D: .; J: TRBJ2-1; CDR3: CASSRVGTNNEQFF; DNA: TGTGCCAGCTCTCGGGTAGGGACCAACAATGAGCAGTTCTTC
V: TRBV12-3/TRBV12-4; size: .; D: .; J: TRBJ2-7; CDR3: CASSQSRDEQYF; DNA: TGTGCCAGCAGTCAGTCCAGGGATGAGCAGTACTTC
V: TRBV4-2; size: .; D: TRBD1; J: TRBJ1-5; CDR3: CASSQEEGTGVTNQPQHF; DNA: TGTGCCAGCAGCCAAGAGGAGGGCACAGGGGTTACAAATCAGCCCCAGCATTTT
V: TRBV2; size: .; D: TRBD1; J: TRBJ1-1; CDR3: CASSHPRDRGDTEAFF; DNA: TGTGCCAGCAGTCACCCCCGGGACAGGGGGGACACTGAAGCTTTCTTT
V: TRBV9; size: once; D: TRBD2; J: TRBJ2-1; CDR3: CAGSGGLAGLNEQFF; DNA: TGTGCCGGCAGCGGAGGACTAGCGGGACTGAATGAGCAGTTCTTC
V: TRBV10-3; size: .; D: .; J: TRBJ1-5; CDR3: CAISEQGGTYNQPQHF; DNA: TGTGCCATCAGTGAGCAGGGAGGAACCTACAATCAGCCCCAGCATTTT
V: TRBV5-1; size: few; D: TRBD1; J: TRBJ1-2; CDR3: CASSLSFGTANYGYTF; DNA: TGCGCCAGCAGCTTGTCTTTCGGGACAGCTAACTATGGCTACACCTTC
V: TRBV14; size: .; D: TRBD1; J: TRBJ2-2; CDR3: CASSQGTGLPPPELFF; DNA: TGTGCCAGCAGCCAAGGGACAGGGTTACCACCGCCGGAGCTGTTTTTT
V: TRBV28; size: few; D: .; J: TRBJ1-2; CDR3: CASSSPFSGRTYGYTF; DNA: TGTGCCAGCAGTTCCCCCTTCTCGGGGCGGACCTATGGCTACACCTTC
V: TRBV6-6; size: few; D: TRBD1; J: TRBJ1-5; CDR3: CASSKQGAISNQPQHF; DNA: TGTGCCAGCAGTAAACAGGGGGCCATTAGCAATCAGCCCCAGCATTTT
V: TRBV19; size: .; D: .; J: TRBJ2-1; CDR3: CAIRGQGISSEQFF; DNA: TGTGCCATCCGGGGGCAGGGGATAAGCAGTGAGCAGTTCTTC
V: TRBV5-1; size: few; D: .; J: TRBJ2-1; CDR3: CASSPESSSYNEQFF; DNA: TGCGCCAGCAGTCCGGAGTCTTCCTCCTACAATGAGCAGTTCTTC
V: TRBV20-1; size: few; D: TRBD2; J: TRBJ2-7; CDR3: CSAKNSGRTYEQYF; DNA: TGCAGTGCTAAGAATAGCGGGAGGACCTACGAGCAGTACTTC
V: TRBV20-1; size: .; D: TRBD2; J: TRBJ2-7; CDR3: CSAPTFSGSLEQYF; DNA: TGCAGTGCCCCGACTTTTAGCGGGTCCCTCGAGCAGTACTTC
V: TRBV3-1; size: .; D: TRBD2; J: TRBJ2-3; CDR3: CASSQGLAGGLTDTQYF; DNA: TGTGCCAGCAGCCAAGGACTAGCGGGGGGGCTCACAGATACGCAGTATTTT
V: TRBV2; size: .; D: .; J: TRBJ1-1; CDR3: CANTDSLNTEAFF; DNA: TGTGCCAACACGGACAGCCTGAACACTGAAGCTTTCTTT